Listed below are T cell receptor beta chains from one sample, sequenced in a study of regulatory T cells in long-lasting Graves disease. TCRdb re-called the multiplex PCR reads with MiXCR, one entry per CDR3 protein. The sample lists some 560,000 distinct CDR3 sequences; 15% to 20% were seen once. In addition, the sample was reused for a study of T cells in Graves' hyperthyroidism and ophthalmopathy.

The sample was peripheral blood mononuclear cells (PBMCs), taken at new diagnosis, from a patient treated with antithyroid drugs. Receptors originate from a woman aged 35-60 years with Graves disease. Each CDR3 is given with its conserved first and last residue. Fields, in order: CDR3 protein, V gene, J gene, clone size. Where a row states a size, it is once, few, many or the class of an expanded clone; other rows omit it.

CSAGYMNTEAFF	TRBV20-1	TRBJ1-1	many
CASSTGFGYGYTF	TRBV28	TRBJ1-2	few
CASSSPEYFKGGTDTQYF	TRBV25-1	TRBJ2-3	.
CASSERTSDQPQHF	TRBV6-1	TRBJ1-5	.
CASSLGQYTGELFF	TRBV12-3/TRBV12-4	TRBJ2-2	many
CASSLEDFSGNTIYF	TRBV5-1	TRBJ1-3	.
CASTSLARGRNYGYTF	TRBV19	TRBJ1-2	few
CASSPRQGSSYNEQFF	TRBV14	TRBJ2-1	few
CASSDPDRGRLGQPQHF	TRBV2	TRBJ1-5	many
CASKSQYRNYGYTF	TRBV4-1	TRBJ1-2	few
CASSIQVTSTDTQYF	TRBV11-2	TRBJ2-3	many
CASSFGDSSYEQYF	TRBV7-9	TRBJ2-7	many
CSARGLSGAETQYF	TRBV20-1	TRBJ2-5	many
CASSARDRGLNEAFF	TRBV5-1	TRBJ1-1	many
CSALEAGGLETQYF	TRBV20-1	TRBJ2-5	.
CASTDYGQPQHF	TRBV7-2	TRBJ1-5	.
CASSRSGGTSGNEQFF	TRBV4-1	TRBJ2-1	.
CASTGPNAYEQYF	TRBV28	TRBJ2-7	many
CASSLNVYEQYF	TRBV11-2	TRBJ2-7	.
CASRTGDATDTQYF	TRBV5-1	TRBJ2-3	many
CASQPGGANTGELFF	TRBV7-6	TRBJ2-2	many
CAWGGTGGTEAFF	TRBV30	TRBJ1-1	.
CSARGTGGGYGYTF	TRBV20-1	TRBJ1-2	.
CAWSVGPYEQYF	TRBV30	TRBJ2-7	many
CASSLGLLGTGRTGELFF	TRBV7-2	TRBJ2-2	many
CASSATPTGLNTEAFF	TRBV9	TRBJ1-1	few
CAIKSPRNTEAFF	TRBV10-3	TRBJ1-1	many